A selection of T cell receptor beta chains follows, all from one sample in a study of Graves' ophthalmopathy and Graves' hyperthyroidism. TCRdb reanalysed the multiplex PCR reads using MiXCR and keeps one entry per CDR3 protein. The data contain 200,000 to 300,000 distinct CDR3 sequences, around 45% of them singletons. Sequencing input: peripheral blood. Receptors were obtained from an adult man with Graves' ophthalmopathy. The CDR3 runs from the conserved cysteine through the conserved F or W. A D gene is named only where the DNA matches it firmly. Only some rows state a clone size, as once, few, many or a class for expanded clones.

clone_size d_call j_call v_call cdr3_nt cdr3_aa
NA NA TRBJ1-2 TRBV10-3 TGTGCCATCAGTGAGGTTAGGGGGGTCGCTTTCTATGGCTACACCTTC CAISEVRGVAFYGYTF
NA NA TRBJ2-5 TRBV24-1 TGTGCCACCAGTGGGGGACCCGACCAAGAGACCCAGTACTTC CATSGGPDQETQYF
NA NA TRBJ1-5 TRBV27 TGTGCCAGCAGTCCCAGCAATCAGCCCCAGCATTTT CASSPSNQPQHF
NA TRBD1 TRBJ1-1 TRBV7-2 TGTGCCAGCAGTGGGAACGACAGGGCAGGAAACACTGAAGCTTTCTTT CASSGNDRAGNTEAFF
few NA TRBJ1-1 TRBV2 TGTGCCAGCAGTTCTCAGGCACTGAACACTGAAGCTTTCTTT CASSSQALNTEAFF
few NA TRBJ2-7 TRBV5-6 TGTGCCAGCAGCTTTCGGCTAACCTACGAGCAGTACTTC CASSFRLTYEQYF
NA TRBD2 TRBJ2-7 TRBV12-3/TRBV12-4 TGTGCCAGCAGTTTTCGCGGGACTAGCGGGTCCTACGAGCAGTACTTC CASSFRGTSGSYEQYF
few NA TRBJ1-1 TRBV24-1 TGTGCCACCAGTGACGGACCCGGGGTCACTGAAGCTTTCTTT CATSDGPGVTEAFF
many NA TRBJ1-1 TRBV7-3 TGTGCCAGCAGCTTAAGTGTGAACACTGAAGCTTTCTTT CASSLSVNTEAFF
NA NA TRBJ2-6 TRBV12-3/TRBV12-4 TGTGCCAGCAGTACACCTCAGACCTCTGGGGCCAACGTCCTGGCTTTC CASSTPQTSGANVLAF
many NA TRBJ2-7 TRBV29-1 TGCAGCGTTCAGGGGAACTCCTACGAGCAGTACTTC CSVQGNSYEQYF
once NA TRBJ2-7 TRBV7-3 TGTGCCAGCAGCTTAGATATGGGTGGGATCTCCTACGAGCAGTACTTC CASSLDMGGISYEQYF
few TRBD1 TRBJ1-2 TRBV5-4 TGTGCCAGCAGCTTGGACAGGGGGTCCTATGGCTACACCTTC CASSLDRGSYGYTF
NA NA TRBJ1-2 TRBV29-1 TGCAGCGTTGACGAGTATCATGGCTACACCTTC CSVDEYHGYTF
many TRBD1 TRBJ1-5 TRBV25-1 TGTGCCAGCAGTGAAGGACAGGGAAGCAATCAGCCCCAGCATTTT CASSEGQGSNQPQHF
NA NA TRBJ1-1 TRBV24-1 TGTGCCACCAGTGTTACCCCGGGGGGGGCCAAAGGGGGAACTGAAGCTTTCTTT CATSVTPGGAKGGTEAFF
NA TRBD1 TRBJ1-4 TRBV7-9 TGTGCCAGCAACGCTGCAGGGGGTCATGAAAAACTGTTTTTT CASNAAGGHEKLFF
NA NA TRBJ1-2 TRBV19 TGTGCCAGTAGTATCCCCGGGGGCGTTGCTGGCTACACCTTC CASSIPGGVAGYTF
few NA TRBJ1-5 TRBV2 TGTGCCAGCAGTGAAGGACGGACGGTTAATCAGCCCCAGCATTTT CASSEGRTVNQPQHF
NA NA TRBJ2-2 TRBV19 TGTGCCAGTTCTTATCGGGAGAGCACCGGGGAGCTGTTTTTT CASSYRESTGELFF
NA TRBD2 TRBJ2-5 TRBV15 TGTGCCACCAGCAGAGATCGGCTAGCGGGGGCCCCTGGCCGTAGGTACGGAGAGACCCAGTACTTC CATSRDRLAGAPGRRYGETQYF
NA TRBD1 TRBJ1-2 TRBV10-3 TGTGCCGGCAGCCGGACAGGGGGCGGGTATGGCTACACCTTC CAGSRTGGGYGYTF
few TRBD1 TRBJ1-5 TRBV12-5 TGTGCCAGCAGCACGACAGGGGTTCAGCCCCAGCATTTT CASSTTGVQPQHF
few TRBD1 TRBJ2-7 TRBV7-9 TGTGCCAGCAGCTCCTGGACAGGCCCCTACGAGCAGTACTTC CASSSWTGPYEQYF
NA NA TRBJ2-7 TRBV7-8 TGTGCCAGCAGCTCCTCCGGGACCTCCTACGAGCAGTACTTC CASSSSGTSYEQYF
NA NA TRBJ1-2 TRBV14 TGTGCCAGCAGCCTACGACAGTGGGGAAGGGACTATGGCTACACCTTC CASSLRQWGRDYGYTF
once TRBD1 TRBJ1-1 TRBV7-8 TGTGCCAGCAGCCGAGGACAGGGGGTGGTACAGACTGAAGCTTTCTTT CASSRGQGVVQTEAFF